The 30 T cell receptor beta chains reported below all come from one sample, sequenced in a study of cytomegalovirus exposure and HLA in healthy donors. Primers included in the PCR were 60 Vbeta and 13 Jbeta primers. The protocol was immunoSEQ multiplex PCR, while the TCRdb copy is restricted to in-frame clones and leaves out a portion. The table for this sample gives tens of thousands of clones. Sequenced sample: PBMCs. Receptors were obtained from a woman aged 25 to 39 in good health and CMV-seropositive.

V gene TRBV7-9 combines with J gene TRBJ1-1; D unclear. The length of the CDR3 is 13 residues. Germline V lookup: CDR1 SEHNR, CDR2 FQNEAQ (reference sequence). The V and J ends lost 3 bases and 11 bases respectively, with 16 bases between them. CDR3 DNA: TGTGCCAGCAGCTTGACTGCGGCTCCGTCCGCTTTCTTT. The encoded protein is CASSLTAAPSAFF. The full variable domain, rest sourced from reference TRBV7-9 and TRBJ1-1, is DTGVSQNPRHKITKRGQNVTFRCDPISEHNRLYWYRQTLGQGPEFLTYFQNEAQLEKSRLLSDRFSAERPKGSFSTLEIQRTEQGDSAMYLCASSLTAAPSAFFGQGTRLTVV.

J is TRBJ2-3 and V is TRBV7-2; 11 bases fit TRBD2. The germline CDR1 and CDR2 sequences are SGHTA and FQGNSA. V lost 5 bases to trimming and J lost 3 bases; unmatched junction nucleotides: 7. The CDR3 has 16 residues. The CDR3 DNA reads as TGTGCCAGCAGCCCGTCGACTAGCGGGGTAACAGATACGCAGTATTTT. This translates into CASSPSTSGVTDTQYF.

The V gene is TRBV7-9, the J gene TRBJ2-2, with 7 bases identical to TRBD1. Trimming at V came to 10 bases and at J to 6 bases, leaving 20 bases not matched to a gene. Germline V CDR1 and CDR2: SEHNR, FQNEAQ (reference sequence). The CDR3 extends over 17 amino acids. The CDR3 spells CATLGKFRQGRAGELFF. CDR3 nucleotides: TGTGCCACCCTTGGAAAGTTTCGACAGGGCAGGGCCGGGGAGCTGTTTTTT.

The chain uses TRBV28 and TRBJ1-2; maybe TRBD1 (5 bases). With 7 bases removed from V and 8 bases from J, the gap between germline ends came to 17 bases. The CDR3 totals 13 residues. CDR1 and CDR2 from the germline V gene are MDHEN and SYDVKM. The CDR3 bases are TGTGCCAGCACGGGGGGACCGAGGAAGGGCTACACCTTC. Encoded protein: CASTGGPRKGYTF.

The V call is TRBV2, the J call TRBJ2-3; a possible D gene is TRBD1 (6 bases). Germline CDR1 SNHLY, CDR2 FYNNEI. This CDR3 spans 12 amino acids. The V end was cut by 6 bases, the J end by 6 bases, with 10 bases between. This chain's CDR3 is CASSPGQDTQYF. In nucleotides, the CDR3 is TGTGCCAGCAGCCCCGGACAGGATACGCAGTATTTT. Drawing the rest from reference TRBV2 and TRBJ2-3, the complete variable domain is EPEVTQTPSHQVTQMGQEVILRCVPISNHLYFYWYRQILGQKVEFLVSFYNNEISEKSEIFDDQFSVERPDGSNFTLKIRSTKLEDSAMYFCASSPGQDTQYFGPGTRLTVL.

V usage is TRBV19 and J usage is TRBJ2-1; TRBD2 matches at 13 bases. The CDR3 runs to 16 residues. Germline CDR1 reads LNHDA; CDR2 reads SQIVND (reference sequence). V shed 4 bases and J 7 bases; nucleotides not matched to a gene: 7. CDR3 DNA: TGTGCCAGTAGTACTCAACTAGCGGGGGGGGGAAATGAGCAGTTCTTC. Amino acids: CASSTQLAGGGNEQFF.

As to this clone: This sample also contains other DNA sequences that code for the same CDR3. The gene calls are TRBV6-5 and TRBJ2-7; 8 nucleotides match TRBD1. Germline-derived CDR1 and CDR2 are MNHEY and SVGAGI. CDR3 length equals 14 residues. V gave up 0 bases and J gave up 4 bases; unmatched junction bases: 2. CDR3 DNA sequence: TGTGCCAGCAGTTACTCGCAGGGGGCATACGAGCAGTACTTC. It is translated as CASSYSQGAYEQYF.

The J gene is TRBJ2-3, the V gene TRBV18; D gene unclear. The CDR3 has 14 amino acids. Trimming stripped 4 bases from V and 3 bases from J, with 11 bases between. Per the germline V gene, CDR1 is KGHSH and CDR2 is LQKENI. This CDR3 is CASSQQQMTDTQYF. The CDR3, as DNA: TGTGCCAGCTCACAACAGCAAATGACAGATACGCAGTATTTT. Full variable domain (missing parts from reference TRBV18 and TRBJ2-3): NAGVMQNPRHLVRRRGQEARLRCSPMKGHSHVYWYRQLPEEGLKFMVYLQKENIIDESGMPKERFSAEFPKEGPSILRIQQVVRGDSAAYFCASSQQQMTDTQYFGPGTRLTVL.

The chain is built from TRBV28 and TRBJ1-2; no definite D call. Germline CDR1 is MDHEN and CDR2 is SYDVKM. V was shortened by 6 bases and J by 0 bases, with 11 bases between the two germline ends. This CDR3 is 14 amino acids long. The CDR3 region has the DNA TGTGCCAGCAGCTCTCTATCCACTAACTATGGCTACACCTTC. Translated, it gives CASSSLSTNYGYTF.

V is TRBV11-3 and J is TRBJ2-7, with a possible D match to TRBD2 (5 bases). Germline assignment: CDR1 SGHNT and CDR2 YENEEA. Trimming pared 4 bases from V and 2 bases from J, leaving 9 bases between. This CDR3 spans 13 amino acids. CDR3 loop: CASSSTITYEQYF. The CDR3 region has the DNA TGTGCCAGCAGCTCGACTATCACCTACGAGCAGTACTTC.

The chain employs TRBV6-5 and TRBJ2-5, with D maybe TRBD2 (5 bases). The CDR3 loop spans 15 amino acids. The ends were cut back, 6 bases at V and 1 base at J, with 15 bases in the middle. Germline V gene lookup returns CDR1 MNHEY and CDR2 SVGAGI. This CDR3 reads CASRPTWRIQETQYF. For the CDR3, the DNA is TGTGCCAGCAGACCCACGTGGAGGATCCAAGAGACCCAGTACTTC.

The chain is built from TRBV6-1 and TRBJ2-7, with D hard to call. The CDR3 extends over 12 amino acids. V was pared by 5 bases and J by 3 bases, with 8 bases between. Looked up from germline, CDR1 is MNHNS and CDR2 is SASEGT. CDR3 coding DNA: TGTGCCAGCAGTACTACGCGCTACGAGCAGTACTTC. This translates into CASSTTRYEQYF.

Written as DNA, the CDR3 is TGTGCCAGCACCCATAAACAGGGTTCGGTCGGGGAGCTGTTTTTT. Its translation is CASTHKQGSVGELFF. The chain joins TRBV7-2 to TRBJ2-2, with a tentative D call TRBD1 (6 bases). Germline values: CDR1 SGHTA, CDR2 FQGNSA. V was shortened by 7 bases and J by 7 bases, with 19 bases between the two germline ends. CDR3 length equals 15 residues.

For the CDR3, the DNA is TGCAGCGCCGGGGGGGGTTCCTATGGCTACACCTTC. As protein: CSAGGGSYGYTF. This chain joins TRBV29-1 and TRBJ1-2, with D perhaps matching TRBD1 (5 bases). V was trimmed by 7 bases and J by 4 bases, leaving 13 bases between them. This CDR3 spans 12 amino acids. Germline CDR1 is SQVTM and CDR2 is ANQGSEA.

The J gene is TRBJ1-1, the V gene TRBV5-1, with D possibly TRBD1 on 5 matching bases. The ends were cut back, 5 bases at V and 5 bases at J, with 16 bases in the middle. CDR3 length: 14 amino acids. Per germline, CDR1 SGHRS and CDR2 YFSETQ. CDR3 in DNA: TGCGCCAGCAGGTTTCTGGGGCGGGAGACTGAAGCTTTCTTT. Protein sequence: CASRFLGRETEAFF.

The chain recombines TRBV30 with TRBJ1-2, with 10 bases matching TRBD1. The V gene end was trimmed by 3 bases and the J gene end by 8 bases; junction bases not matched to a gene: 6. The CDR3 is 13 amino acids. Germline V CDR1 and CDR2: GTSNPN, SVGIG (reference sequence). DNA of the CDR3: TGTGCCTGGAGCTTGGACAGGGGGGAAGGCTACACCTTC. Protein product: CAWSLDRGEGYTF.

The gene calls are TRBV5-1 and TRBJ2-3; 7 bases are shared with TRBD1. The germline V gene has CDR1 SGHRS and CDR2 YFSETQ. The CDR3 contains 16 residues. V lost 0 bases to trimming and J lost 6 bases; unmatched junction nucleotides: 10. The CDR3 spells CASSLGVGGRADTQYF. CDR3 DNA: TGCGCCAGCAGCTTGGGGGTAGGGGGCCGAGCGGATACGCAGTATTTT.

This chain links TRBV11-3 with TRBJ2-2; D is possibly TRBD2 (6 bases). The CDR3 is 16 amino acids. Germline V gene data show CDR1 as SGHNT and CDR2 as YENEEA. The V gene lost 5 bases and the J gene lost 4 bases, with 17 bases spanning the gap. The CDR3 DNA reads as TGTGCCAGCAGCCCGCCCGGGGGAAGTTTCACCGGGGAGCTGTTTTTT. Its translation: CASSPPGGSFTGELFF.

This chain joins TRBV28 and TRBJ2-7, with D uncertain. Germline V gene lookup returns CDR1 MDHEN and CDR2 SYDVKM. V shed 7 bases and J shed 4 bases, with 14 bases lying between them. The CDR3 is made up of 13 amino acids. Here the CDR3 reads CASNPPYGYEQYF. Written as DNA, the CDR3 is TGTGCCAGCAATCCCCCCTACGGTTACGAGCAGTACTTC.

The chain joins TRBV6-5 to TRBJ1-5; no clear D gene. The CDR3 loop spans 15 amino acids. V dropped 0 bases and J dropped 6 bases, with 12 bases sitting between them. Germline CDR1 MNHEY, CDR2 SVGAGI. The chain's CDR3 is CASSYSGGTGQPQHF. The CDR3 coding sequence is TGTGCCAGCAGTTACTCCGGCGGAACTGGTCAGCCCCAGCATTTT.

V gene TRBV10-3 combines with J gene TRBJ2-2, with a possible D match to TRBD1 (6 bases). The V end was cut by 8 bases, the J end by 0 bases, with 10 bases between. Germline CDR1 and CDR2: ENHRY and SYGVKD. The CDR3 contains 14 residues. The CDR3 DNA reads as TGTGCCATCGGGGGCATCGCGAACACCGGGGAGCTGTTTTTT. Its protein product is CAIGGIANTGELFF.

The CDR3 nucleotides are TGTGCCAGCAGCGGGGGCCCGCCGGAGCTCGAGCAGTACTTC. Translation: CASSGGPPELEQYF. V and J are TRBV5-4 and TRBJ2-7; D is possibly TRBD1 (6 bases). The germline V and J ends were trimmed by 4 bases and 6 bases, with 17 bases remaining between them. There are 14 residues in the CDR3. Germline-derived CDR1 and CDR2 are SGHNT and YYREEE (reference sequence).

The chain links TRBV6-5 to TRBJ2-7; 12 bases agree with TRBD2. In germline, CDR1 is MNHEY, CDR2 SVGAGI. The CDR3 covers 15 residues. V lost 6 bases, J lost 3 bases, and 6 bases stayed unmatched. CDR3 loop: CASRRGLAGHYEQYF. DNA for the CDR3: TGTGCCAGCAGGAGGGGACTAGCGGGCCACTACGAGCAGTACTTC.

The chain employs TRBV28 and TRBJ2-1; 10 nucleotides match TRBD1. CDR1 and CDR2 (germline): MDHEN, SYDVKM. V lost 2 bases and J lost 4; bases outside the gene matches: 2. There are 15 residues in the CDR3. The CDR3 DNA sequence: TGTGCCAGCAGTTTACCGGGACAGGGGTACAATGAGCAGTTCTTC. It encodes CASSLPGQGYNEQFF.

The gene calls are TRBV6-5 and TRBJ2-5; perhaps TRBD1 as D (6 bases). The CDR3 is 16 amino acids. Germline loops: CDR1 MNHEY, CDR2 SVGAGI. Trimming took 0 bases from V and 5 from J, leaving 16 bases between them. The CDR3 coding sequence is TGTGCCAGCAGTTACTCGAAGCAGGGGTGGAGGGAGACCCAGTACTTC. Amino acid sequence: CASSYSKQGWRETQYF.

This chain links TRBV2 with TRBJ2-7; TRBD1 aligns across 7 bases. The CDR3 consists of 13 residues. The junction had 2 bases not matched to a gene; V was cut back by 4 bases and J by 2 bases. CDR1 SNHLY and CDR2 FYNNEI come from the germline V gene. The CDR3, as DNA: TGTGCCAGCAGTGTTCAGGGGGCCTACGAGCAGTACTTC. Residues: CASSVQGAYEQYF.

The chain links TRBV4-2 to TRBJ2-2; 11 positions match TRBD2. The CDR3 sequence is 18 residues long. J lost 4 bases, V lost 5 bases, and 12 bases had no gene match. The germline CDR1 and CDR2 sequences are LGHNA and YNFKEQ. CDR3 loop: CASSSQNLAGGATGELFF. In DNA form, the CDR3 reads TGTGCCAGCAGCTCCCAAAACCTAGCGGGAGGCGCCACCGGGGAGCTGTTTTTT.

The chain links TRBV29-1 to TRBJ2-7; possibly TRBD2 for D (5 bases). The germline V gene has CDR1 SQVTM and CDR2 ANQGSEA. The CDR3 spans 11 residues. V lost 7 bases and J lost 4, with 11 bases in between. CDR3 residues: CSAGGEYEQYF. The CDR3 nucleotides read TGCAGCGCTGGAGGCGAGTACGAGCAGTACTTC.

To note about this clone: Its ends do not fully match the called genes, so a read error is possible. The J gene is TRBJ1-1, the V gene TRBV5-1; 9 bases are a match to TRBD1. The CDR3 is 14 amino acids. Per the germline V gene, CDR1 is SGHRS and CDR2 is YFSETQ. CDR3 sequence reads: CASSLGQGLAEDFF. CDR3 coding DNA: TGCGCCAGCAGCCTAGGACAGGGGCTGGCTGAAGATTTCTTT.

The gene calls are TRBV6-5 and TRBJ1-5; 7 nucleotides line up with TRBD1. V was clipped by 0 bases and J by 5 bases; unmatched bases: 4. The germline CDR1 and CDR2 sequences are MNHEY and SVGAGI. CDR3 length: 15 residues. The CDR3 is CASSYSRQGHQPQHF. The CDR3 DNA is TGTGCCAGCAGTTACTCGAGACAGGGTCATCAGCCCCAGCATTTT.